The 29 T cell receptor beta chains below were found in one sample sequenced in a study of control samples from healthy donors and cancer patients. Libraries were prepared by immunoSEQ multiplex PCR; TCRdb keeps only in-frame clonotypes and omits some of them. The sample yields more than 150,000 clones, about 90% seen once. The sequenced sample was blood. The receptor set was obtained from a woman in her thirties in good health.

The chain combines TRBV2 with TRBJ2-5; TRBD1 matches at 7 bases. This CDR3 has 14 amino acids. Germline V gene sequence: CDR1 SNHLY, CDR2 FYNNEI. With 4 bases clipped from V and 6 bases from J, the junction kept 8 bases outside the gene matches. CDR3 loop: CASSGGTADQTQYF. The CDR3 nucleotides read TGTGCCAGCAGTGGGGGGACAGCGGACCAGACCCAGTACTTC.

The genes are TRBV29-1 and TRBJ1-5; D gene ambiguous. V lost 3 bases and J 7 bases, leaving 13 bases between the germline ends. Germline-derived CDR1 and CDR2 are SQVTM and ANQGSEA. The CDR3 runs to 13 residues. The DNA of the CDR3 is TGCAGCGTTGATACGGGGAGCGGACAGCCCCAGCATTTT. Encoded protein: CSVDTGSGQPQHF. Complete variable domain (other parts from reference TRBV29-1 and TRBJ1-5): SAVISQKPSRDICQRGTSLTIQCQVDSQVTMMFWYRQQPGQSLTLIATANQGSEATYESGFVIDKFPISRPNLTFSTLTVSNMSPEDSSIYLCSVDTGSGQPQHFGDGTRLSIL.

In this sample, this clone turned up a few times. The CDR3 here is CASSGNRGWATEAFF. The DNA for the CDR3 is TGTGCCAGCAGTGGAAACAGGGGTTGGGCCACTGAAGCTTTCTTT. J is TRBJ1-1 and V is TRBV28; TRBD1 aligns across 7 bases. V lost 5 bases, J lost 4 bases, and 10 bases stayed unmatched. The CDR3 spans 15 residues. The germline CDR1 and CDR2 sequences are MDHEN and SYDVKM.

The chain has TRBV27 and TRBJ1-3; the D is unclear. The CDR3 sequence is 16 residues long. Germline lookup yields CDR1 MNHEY and CDR2 SMNVEV (reference sequence). Between the trimmed V and J ends, which lost 0 bases and 0 bases, there was a span of 9 bases. For the CDR3, the DNA is TGTGCCAGCAGTTTATCGTCCGGCTTCTCTGGAAACACCATATATTTT. Its protein is CASSLSSGFSGNTIYF.

The V call is TRBV6-5, the J call TRBJ1-4; no clear D gene. Germline V gene sequence: CDR1 MNHEY, CDR2 SVGAGI. The germline V and J ends were trimmed by 0 bases and 3 bases, with 11 bases remaining between them. The CDR3 covers 16 residues. CDR3 protein: CASSYSSPRSNEKLFF. The CDR3 DNA reads as TGTGCCAGCAGTTACTCGTCACCTCGGTCTAATGAAAAACTGTTTTTT.

The chain uses TRBV28 and TRBJ1-3; TRBD1 might be the D (6 bases). The CDR3 sequence is 14 residues long. V was pared by 4 bases and J by 8 bases, with 15 bases between. Per the germline V gene, CDR1 is MDHEN and CDR2 is SYDVKM. CDR3 sequence (DNA): TGTGCCAGCAGTTCGGGAGGGGGAAAAGACACCATATATTTT. It encodes CASSSGGGKDTIYF.

In nucleotides, the CDR3 is TGTGCCAGCAGCGGAAACACCATATATTTT. This sequence encodes CASSGNTIYF. The V call is TRBV28, the J call TRBJ1-3; D not resolved. Germline loops: CDR1 MDHEN, CDR2 SYDVKM. The CDR3 spans 10 residues. V gave up 6 bases and J gave up 4 bases, with 1 base separating them.

The V gene is TRBV24-1, the J gene TRBJ2-5; 8 bases are shared with TRBD2. Germline V CDR1 and CDR2: KGHDR, SFDVKD. This CDR3 region has 17 residues. The V and J ends lost 3 bases and 0 bases, in that order; junction bases with no gene match: 8. This CDR3 is CATSDPPSGYHQETQYF. CDR3 in DNA: TGTGCCACCAGTGATCCCCCTAGCGGGTACCACCAAGAGACCCAGTACTTC.

This chain connects TRBV28 to TRBJ1-2, with D perhaps TRBD1 (6 bases). From germline, CDR1 is MDHEN and CDR2 SYDVKM. This CDR3 spans 11 amino acids. With 5 bases removed from V and 12 bases from J, the gap between germline ends came to 13 bases. The DNA of the CDR3 is TGTGCCAGCAGTACACAGGGTATAGACACCTTC. This gives the protein CASSTQGIDTF.

The chain carries TRBV6-2 or TRBV6-3 and TRBJ1-1; perhaps TRBD1 as D (5 bases). This CDR3 has 15 residues. V lost 0 bases, J lost 2 bases, and 10 bases lay in between. Per the germline V gene, CDR1 is MNHEY and CDR2 is SVGEGT. The CDR3 nucleotides read TGTGCCAGCAGTTACTCGACGCAGGGAAACACTGAAGCTTTCTTT. Protein product: CASSYSTQGNTEAFF.

The chain's CDR3 is CASRLTYEAFF. CDR3 in DNA: TGCGCCAGCAGGCTTACATATGAAGCTTTCTTT. The chain uses TRBV5-1 and TRBJ1-1; no definite D call. The germline V gene encodes CDR1 SGHRS and CDR2 YFSETQ. This CDR3 spans 11 amino acids. Trimming removed 5 bases at V and 7 bases at J, with 9 bases between.

V usage is TRBV9 and J usage is TRBJ2-3; D is ambiguous. The CDR3 is 12 amino acids. CDR1 is SGDLS and CDR2 is YYNGEE in the germline V gene. V was clipped by 3 bases and J by 10 bases, with 12 bases between them. CDR3 sequence reads: CASSAQPEAQYF. CDR3 nucleotides: TGTGCCAGCAGCGCGCAACCCGAGGCGCAGTATTTT. Full variable domain (rest looked up from reference TRBV9 and TRBJ2-3): DSGVTQTPKHLITATGQRVTLRCSPRSGDLSVYWYQQSLDQGLQFLIQYYNGEERAKGNILERFSAQQFPDLHSELNLSSLELGDSALYFCASSAQPEAQYFGPGTRLTVL.

The gene calls are TRBV5-1 and TRBJ1-3; D might be TRBD1 (5 bases). Germline V gene sequence: CDR1 SGHRS, CDR2 YFSETQ. The CDR3 is made up of 18 amino acids. Deletions cut 2 bases from V and 0 bases from J, with 18 bases between. The DNA of the CDR3 is TGCGCCAGCAGCTTTATGCAGGGCCCCACTGGCTCTGGAAACACCATATATTTT. This codes for CASSFMQGPTGSGNTIYF. Drawing the rest from reference TRBV5-1 and TRBJ1-3, the complete variable domain is KAGVTQTPRYLIKTRGQQVTLSCSPISGHRSVSWYQQTPGQGLQFLFEYFSETQRNKGNFPGRFSGRQFSNSRSEMNVSTLELGDSALYLCASSFMQGPTGSGNTIYFGEGSWLTVV.

V usage is TRBV6-1 and J usage is TRBJ2-5; 7 nucleotides agree with TRBD1. CDR3 size: 15 residues. Germline V gives CDR1 MNHNS, CDR2 SASEGT. Trimming cost V 1 base and J 5 bases; bases outside gene matches: 7. CDR3 protein: CASSEGTGLGETQYF. The CDR3 nucleotides read TGTGCCAGCAGTGAAGGGACAGGACTGGGCGAGACCCAGTACTTC.

CDR3 bases: TGCGCCAGCAGCTTGCAGGATGCAACTAATGAAAAACTGTTTTTT. This sequence encodes CASSLQDATNEKLFF. V and J are TRBV5-1 and TRBJ1-4; D is undetermined. There are 15 residues in the CDR3. Germline V lookup: CDR1 SGHRS, CDR2 YFSETQ. Between the trimmed V and J ends, which lost 1 base and 0 bases, there was a span of 7 bases.

The chain has TRBV3-1 (or the pseudogene TRBV3-2) and TRBJ1-1, with a possible D match to TRBD1 (5 bases). This CDR3 contains 15 residues. Germline-derived CDR1 and CDR2 are LGHDT and YNNKEL (reference sequence). Trimming took 0 bases from V and 4 from J, leaving 12 bases between them. CDR3 nucleotide sequence: TGTGCCAGCAGCCAAGATCTTCTTAGGGGCACTGAAGCTTTCTTT. The encoded protein is CASSQDLLRGTEAFF.

This clone was observed a few times. The chain uses TRBV5-1 and TRBJ1-6, with D tentatively TRBD1 (6 bases). The length of the CDR3 is 16 residues. CDR1 is SGHRS, CDR2 YFSETQ, per germline. With 4 bases removed from V and 6 bases from J, the gap between germline ends came to 17 bases. This CDR3 reads CASSVDSPRSNSPLHF. For the CDR3, the DNA is TGCGCCAGCAGCGTGGACAGCCCAAGGAGTAATTCACCCCTCCACTTT.

The chain couples TRBV5-1 to TRBJ2-2, with TRBD1 identical over 11 bases. The germline gives CDR1 SGHRS, CDR2 YFSETQ. J lost 6 bases, V lost 4 bases, and 14 bases had no gene match. The CDR3 has 18 residues. The CDR3 loop reads CASSEHIPGQGVAGELFF. CDR3 DNA sequence: TGCGCCAGCAGCGAACATATACCGGGACAGGGGGTTGCCGGGGAGCTGTTTTTT.

This CDR3 is CASQPRGPYGYTF. CDR3 nucleotides: TGTGCCAGCCAACCCCGGGGGCCCTATGGCTACACCTTC. This chain links TRBV19 with TRBJ1-2, with D perhaps TRBD1 (6 bases). The CDR3 has 13 residues. Germline CDR1 LNHDA, CDR2 SQIVND (reference sequence). V lost 9 bases and J lost 4, with 15 bases in between.

The chain recombines TRBV6-6 with TRBJ2-1, with 9 positions matching TRBD2. Germline V gene data show CDR1 as MNHNY and CDR2 as SVGAGI (reference sequence). The CDR3 has 16 amino acids. After removal of 5 bases from V and 4 bases from J, the junction contained 9 bases not matched to a gene. CDR3 protein: CASSRGLAPSYNEQFF. CDR3 coding DNA: TGTGCCAGCAGTCGAGGACTAGCGCCCTCATACAATGAGCAGTTCTTC.

V is TRBV10-3 and J is TRBJ1-1; the D is unclear. From germline, CDR1 is ENHRY and CDR2 SYGVKD. The CDR3 is made up of 15 amino acids. V was pared by 0 bases and J by 2 bases, with 10 bases between. CDR3 coding DNA: TGTGCCATCAGTGAGTCTGCAGGCGCTAACACTGAAGCTTTCTTT. This codes for CAISESAGANTEAFF.

The chain couples TRBV29-1 to TRBJ1-1; D is unclear. V lost 6 bases to trimming and J lost 4 bases, with 9 bases between them. The CDR3 covers 11 residues. CDR1 and CDR2 from the germline V gene are SQVTM and ANQGSEA. The CDR3 region has the DNA TGCAGCGTCGAGAAGGCCACTGAAGCTTTCTTT. Protein sequence: CSVEKATEAFF.

This clone was counted once. This rearrangement joins TRBV19 to TRBJ1-1; a possible D gene is TRBD1 (5 bases). The CDR3 has 13 residues. Per germline, CDR1 LNHDA and CDR2 SQIVND (reference sequence). The germline V and J ends were trimmed by 7 bases and 0 bases, with 9 bases remaining between them. DNA of the CDR3: TGTGCCAGTACCCAGGGACTGAACACTGAAGCTTTCTTT. It encodes CASTQGLNTEAFF.

The chain carries TRBV10-3 and TRBJ2-3; TRBD2 is a possible D gene (5 bases). The CDR3 spans 14 residues. Germline CDR1 ENHRY, CDR2 SYGVKD. V was pared by 3 bases and J by 2 bases, with 9 bases between. CDR3 in DNA: TGTGCCATCAGTGATCAGCGGTCCACAGATACGCAGTATTTT. The encoded protein is CAISDQRSTDTQYF.

J is TRBJ1-2 and V is TRBV5-4; no clear D gene. CDR1 is SGHNT and CDR2 is YYREEE in the germline V gene (reference sequence). V was shortened by 0 bases and J by 8 bases, with 14 bases between the two germline ends. This CDR3 is built from 14 residues. The CDR3 is CASSLAVAGGGYTF. The CDR3 nucleotides are TGTGCCAGCAGCTTGGCCGTGGCAGGAGGAGGCTACACCTTC. Full variable domain (remainder filled in from reference TRBV5-4 and TRBJ1-2): ETGVTQSPTHLIKTRGQQVTLRCSSQSGHNTVSWYQQALGQGPQFIFQYYREEENGRGNFPPRFSGLQFPNYSSELNVNALELDDSALYLCASSLAVAGGGYTFGSGTRLTVV.

The chain recombines TRBV3-1 (or the pseudogene TRBV3-2) with TRBJ1-1; D may be TRBD1 (6 bases). The germline V gene encodes CDR1 LGHDT and CDR2 YNNKEL (reference sequence). There are 15 residues in the CDR3. With 4 bases removed from V and 1 base from J, the gap between germline ends came to 13 bases. CDR3 protein: CASSPLTGANTEAFF. CDR3 sequence (DNA): TGTGCCAGCAGCCCGCTGACAGGAGCGAACACTGAAGCTTTCTTT.

This clone was detected once. This sequence joins TRBV30 and TRBJ2-3; the D is unclear. V was trimmed by 5 bases and J by 1 base, leaving 4 bases between them. Germline assignment: CDR1 GTSNPN and CDR2 SVGIG (reference sequence). The CDR3 has 11 residues. CDR3 DNA: TGTGCCTGGTCAGGCACAGATACGCAGTATTTT. Translation gives CAWSGTDTQYF.

This clone was found once. The chain uses TRBV19 and TRBJ2-1; D is unresolved. With 9 bases removed from V and 2 bases from J, the gap between germline ends came to 17 bases. The CDR3 has 15 amino acids. Germline V lookup: CDR1 LNHDA, CDR2 SQIVND (reference sequence). The DNA of the CDR3 is TGTGCCAGCTCATCTTCGTCGTCCCCCTACAATGAGCAGTTCTTC. Translating gives CASSSSSSPYNEQFF.

With respect to this clone: Relative to the germline gene, one junction end is altered; a read error may explain this. The chain recombines TRBV7-9 with TRBJ1-1, with 7 nucleotides matching TRBD1. Germline loops: CDR1 SEHNR, CDR2 FQNEAQ (reference sequence). This CDR3 has 14 residues. In nucleotides, the CDR3 is TGTGCCAGCAGGGACAGGACCCAGAACTCTGAAGCTTTCTTT. Translated: CASRDRTQNSEAFF.